A selection of T cell receptor beta chains follows, all from one sample in a study of regulatory T cells in long-lasting Graves disease. TCRdb re-called the multiplex PCR reads with MiXCR, one entry per CDR3 protein. The table lists 400,000 to 500,000 distinct CDR3 sequences, 15% to 20% of them singletons. The sample was also linked to a second study, of T cells in Graves' hyperthyroidism and ophthalmopathy.

This material consisted of peripheral blood mononuclear cells (PBMCs), taken at new diagnosis, from a patient treated with antithyroid drugs. These receptors all come from a woman between 18 and 29 years old with Graves disease. CDR3s include the opening cysteine and the closing phenylalanine or tryptophan. A D gene is named only where the DNA matches it firmly. For some rows the clone size is stated as once, few or many, or as a class when expanded; others skip it.

V: TRBV20-1
D: NA
size: few
J: TRBJ1-3
CDR3: CSAREGGYTIYF
DNA: TGCAGTGCTAGAGAGGGGGGTTACACCATATATTTT

V: TRBV7-6
D: NA
size: NA
J: TRBJ1-5
CDR3: CASSTPVGPQHF
DNA: TGTGCCAGCAGCACCCCGGTCGGACCCCAGCATTTT

V: TRBV11-1
D: TRBD1
size: few
J: TRBJ2-2
CDR3: CASSARDSITGELFF
DNA: TGTGCCAGCAGCGCCCGGGACAGTATCACCGGGGAGCTGTTTTTT

V: TRBV6-2/TRBV6-3
D: TRBD2
size: NA
J: TRBJ2-7
CDR3: CASKPRTGTSGYEQYF
DNA: TGTGCCAGCAAACCCAGGACCGGGACTAGCGGCTACGAGCAGTACTTC

V: TRBV7-8
D: TRBD2
size: NA
J: TRBJ2-5
CDR3: CASSPPTSGVYQETQYF
DNA: TGTGCCAGCAGCCCTCCGACTAGCGGGGTGTACCAAGAGACCCAGTACTTC

V: TRBV18
D: NA
size: NA
J: TRBJ1-2
CDR3: CASSPTDTYGYTF
DNA: TGTGCCAGCTCACCCACGGACACCTATGGCTACACCTTC

V: TRBV4-2
D: TRBD2
size: few
J: TRBJ2-1
CDR3: CASSHPNSGSTYNEQFF
DNA: TGTGCCAGCAGTCATCCGAATAGCGGGAGTACCTACAATGAGCAGTTCTTC

V: TRBV27
D: TRBD1
size: NA
J: TRBJ1-3
CDR3: CASRQGAGDTIYF
DNA: TGTGCCAGCAGACAGGGGGCGGGAGACACCATATATTTT

V: TRBV28
D: NA
size: many
J: TRBJ2-7
CDR3: CASSFGRADEQYF
DNA: TGTGCCAGCAGTTTCGGCCGCGCTGACGAGCAGTACTTC

V: TRBV12-3/TRBV12-4
D: TRBD2
size: many
J: TRBJ2-1
CDR3: CASSLFPSGYNEQFF
DNA: TGTGCCAGCAGCTTGTTCCCTAGCGGTTACAATGAGCAGTTCTTC

V: TRBV12-3/TRBV12-4
D: NA
size: many
J: TRBJ2-3
CDR3: CASSLSDTQYF
DNA: TGTGCCAGCAGTTTATCGGATACGCAGTATTTT

V: TRBV7-8
D: NA
size: many
J: TRBJ2-7
CDR3: CASSPRRRLTYEQYF
DNA: TGTGCCAGCAGCCCCCGGAGGAGGTTAACCTACGAGCAGTACTTC

V: TRBV6-1
D: NA
size: few
J: TRBJ2-7
CDR3: CASRFNYEQYF
DNA: TGTGCCAGCAGGTTCAATTACGAGCAGTACTTC

V: TRBV6-2/TRBV6-3
D: TRBD2
size: many
J: TRBJ2-7
CDR3: CASSYGAGGTYEQYF
DNA: TGTGCCAGCAGTTACGGGGCGGGAGGGACCTACGAGCAGTACTTC

V: TRBV4-1
D: NA
size: NA
J: TRBJ2-3
CDR3: CASSQVGVASTDTQYF
DNA: TGCGCCAGCAGCCAAGTTGGAGTGGCGAGCACAGATACGCAGTATTTT

V: TRBV2
D: NA
size: many
J: TRBJ2-7
CDR3: CASLGISYEQYF
DNA: TGTGCCAGCCTCGGTATTTCCTACGAGCAGTACTTC

V: TRBV3-1
D: TRBD1
size: many
J: TRBJ2-5
CDR3: CASSHPTGGLKETQYF
DNA: TGTGCCAGCAGCCATCCGACAGGGGGCTTAAAAGAGACCCAGTACTTC